This T cell receptor (beta chain) was identified during a study of OX40 agonist ivuxolimab in advanced cancers. Study information: Ivuxolimab was delivered to patients intravenously every 2 weeks at doses spanning 0.01 to 10 mg/kg.

V lost 5 bases, J lost 3 bases, and 14 bases lay in between. Germline lookup yields CDR1 MDHEN and CDR2 SYDVKM. This CDR3 is built from 14 residues. TCRdb's copy holds only in-frame clones and misses some; the assay was immunoSEQ multiplex PCR. Altogether tens of thousands of clones are present, around 90% being singletons, with the ten largest covering 8% to 10%. This clonotype was sampled from an adult with an advanced solid tumor such as melanoma, head and neck, liver or kidney cancer. Sequenced material: CD4+ or CD8+ T cells sorted from blood, taken in a trial of the OX40 agonist ivuxolimab. The rearrangement uses TRBV28 and TRBJ2-7, with TRBD1 as a possible D gene (6 bases). CDR3: CASSQSTGVYEQYF. In nucleotides, the CDR3 is TGTGCCAGCAGTCAGTCGACAGGAGTCTACGAGCAGTACTTC.